This passage covers 4 T cell receptor beta chains from one sample sequenced in a study of cytomegalovirus exposure and HLA in healthy donors (dated by TCRdb to 2017 to 2019). Library prep was done by the immunoSEQ multiplex PCR assay. For the multiplex PCR, a mixture combining 60 forward primers for TCR Vbeta segments and 13 reverse primers for TCR Jbeta segments was used. The table comes from immuneACCESS by way of TCRdb, which keeps in-frame sequences with V and J called. Part of the clones is missing from these tables; in studies checked, under half for an unresolved V gene and the rest for unknown reasons. This sample gives some 150,000 clones in total; roughly 9.6% of them show up just once. Approximately 7.5% of the sample is in the top ten clones. The specimen was PBMCs. The receptors come from a woman in her forties in good health and CMV-seropositive.

V is TRBV7-2 and J is TRBJ2-5; 15 bases fit TRBD2. Germline V gene lookup returns CDR1 SGHTA and CDR2 FQGNSA. V lost 0 bases to trimming and J lost 2 bases; unmatched junction nucleotides: 4. There are 18 residues in the CDR3. CDR3 residues: CASSLAPGLAGGQETQYF. Here the CDR3 DNA reads TGTGCCAGCAGCTTAGCTCCGGGACTAGCGGGGGGACAAGAGACCCAGTACTTC.

This clone was counted a few times. The chain carries TRBV6-1 and TRBJ2-7; 10 bases are shared with TRBD1. Germline CDR1 is MNHNS and CDR2 is SASEGT. CDR3 size: 14 residues. Germline trimming cut 2 bases from V and 6 bases from J; bases unmatched to any gene: 4. CDR3 in amino acids: CASSERDRGLEQYF. The CDR3 nucleotides are TGTGCCAGCAGTGAAAGGGACAGGGGCCTCGAGCAGTACTTC.

This clone was seen a handful of times. This sequence joins TRBV21-1 and TRBJ1-1. TRBV21-1 is a documented pseudogene. The CDR3 extends over 13 amino acids. This CDR3 reads CASRRAIGTEAFF. The CDR3 bases are TGTGCCAGCAGGAGGGCTATCGGCACTGAAGCTTTCTTT.

This clone has only a few counts. The rearrangement joins TRBV5-8 to TRBJ1-4; D may be TRBD1 (6 bases). Germline V lookup: CDR1 SGHTS, CDR2 YDEGEE. The length of the CDR3 is 15 residues. V was clipped by 4 bases and J by 8 bases, with 18 bases between them. The CDR3 region has the DNA TGTGCCAGCAGCCGGACAGTTTCTCTCCCCGAAAAACTGTTTTTT. Protein product: CASSRTVSLPEKLFF.